These 26 T cell receptor beta chains came from one sample sequenced in a study of follicular helper T cells after annual influenza vaccination. Sample time point: 2015-2016 season, 7 days after influenza vaccination. The data were produced by immunoSEQ multiplex PCR, yet TCRdb's version contains in-frame clones alone and is incomplete. Altogether 2,000 to 2,500 clones are present, 84% being singletons, with the ten largest covering about 3.2%. Sequences were derived from CXCR5+ CD38- circulating T follicular helper cells from blood, sampled 7 days after influenza vaccination. Subset denoted: circulating Tfh, non-naive CD4+CXCR5+PD-1+ (ICOS+CD38+ or ICOS-CD38-). The receptors were sampled from an adult who received the influenza vaccine.

The chain uses TRBV9 and TRBJ2-3, with D hard to call. The CDR3 consists of 16 residues. V was trimmed by 0 bases and J by 2 bases, leaving 13 bases between them. CDR1 and CDR2 (germline): SGDLS, YYNGEE. The chain's CDR3 is CASSVGAGFYTDTQYF. The CDR3, as DNA: TGTGCCAGCAGCGTAGGGGCCGGGTTTTACACAGATACGCAGTATTTT.

The chain has TRBV11-3 and TRBJ2-5; 9 bases are a match to TRBD2. CDR3 length: 13 amino acids. CDR1 is SGHNT, CDR2 YENEEA, per germline. V was pared by 6 bases and J by 4 bases, with 3 bases of the junction left unmatched. The CDR3 coding sequence is TGTGCCAGCAGTACACTAGCGGGAGAGACCCAGTACTTC. This gives the protein CASSTLAGETQYF.

J is TRBJ1-1 and V is TRBV6-1, with D perhaps TRBD1 (5 bases). The CDR3 has 13 residues. The V end was cut by 7 bases, the J end by 4 bases, with 13 bases between. CDR1 and CDR2 from the germline V gene are MNHNS and SASEGT. The CDR3 nucleotides are TGTGCCAGCACCCGGGGGATGCGCACTGAAGCTTTCTTT. Its protein product is CASTRGMRTEAFF.

This chain connects TRBV11-1 to TRBJ2-5, with D maybe TRBD2 (5 bases). The CDR3 is made up of 13 amino acids. V was shortened by 3 bases and J by 5 bases, with 10 bases between the two germline ends. The germline gives CDR1 SGHAT, CDR2 FQDESV (reference sequence). CDR3 sequence (DNA): TGTGCCAGCAGCTTTTCGGAGGTGGAGACCCAGTACTTC. Its translation is CASSFSEVETQYF.

V and J are TRBV18 and TRBJ2-3, with 9 bases identical to TRBD2. The V segment lost 3 bases and the J segment 5 bases; nucleotides outside the gene matches: 6. CDR3 length equals 15 residues. The germline CDR1 and CDR2 sequences are KGHSH and LQKENI. CDR3 amino acids: CASSPGASGVDTQYF. CDR3 nucleotides: TGTGCCAGCTCACCGGGGGCTAGCGGGGTAGATACGCAGTATTTT.

V is TRBV5-1 and J is TRBJ1-1; D may be TRBD1 (5 bases). Germline CDR1 is SGHRS and CDR2 is YFSETQ. V was cut by 4 bases and J by 1 base, with 11 bases left in between. The CDR3 extends over 14 amino acids. Written as DNA, the CDR3 is TGCGCCAGCAGCCGGGGCGCACAGAACACTGAAGCTTTCTTT. Protein: CASSRGAQNTEAFF.

The rearrangement joins TRBV10-3 to TRBJ2-4; 8 nucleotides align to TRBD1. CDR1 and CDR2 (germline): ENHRY, SYGVKD. This CDR3 has 14 residues. Trimming took 3 bases from V and 6 from J; bases not matched to a gene: 4. The CDR3 bases are TGTGCCATCAGTGACAGGGGGCAAGGAAACATTCAGTACTTC. Amino acid sequence: CAISDRGQGNIQYF.

There are a few counts of this clone. This sequence joins TRBV12-5 and TRBJ2-2; D might be TRBD1 or TRBD2, each matching 5 bases. Looked up from germline, CDR1 is LGHNT and CDR2 is FRNRAP. This CDR3 contains 14 residues. V was shortened by 6 bases and J by 3 bases, with 11 bases between the two germline ends. This chain's CDR3 is CASGSGTDTGELFF. In nucleotides, the CDR3 is TGTGCTAGTGGATCCGGGACCGACACCGGGGAGCTGTTTTTT.

The V call is TRBV5-1, the J call TRBJ2-5; TRBD2 agrees at 9 bases. V trimming: 6 bases; J trimming: 5 bases; junction bases outside the gene matches: 14. Germline V gene data show CDR1 as SGHRS and CDR2 as YFSETQ. The CDR3 runs to 16 residues. This CDR3 reads CASTQNGGGAIETQYF. The CDR3 DNA reads as TGCGCCAGCACCCAAAATGGCGGGGGGGCCATTGAGACCCAGTACTTC.

The chain is built from TRBV5-1 and TRBJ2-1; the match to TRBD2 covers 13 bases. V lost 2 bases and J lost 9; bases outside the gene matches: 5. The CDR3 runs 15 residues. CDR1 SGHRS and CDR2 YFSETQ come from the germline V gene. Here the CDR3 DNA reads TGCGCCAGCAGCTTCGGACTAGCGGGAGACCGTGAGCAGTTCTTC. Its translation: CASSFGLAGDREQFF.

The table lists this clone with a count of one. J is TRBJ2-7 and V is TRBV5-1; D is perhaps TRBD2 (6 bases). The CDR3 totals 16 residues. The germline CDR1 and CDR2 sequences are SGHRS and YFSETQ. Trimming cost V 3 bases and J 1 base, with 17 bases left between them. CDR3: CASSSGDLSRSYEQYV. The CDR3 DNA sequence: TGCGCCAGCAGCTCGGGGGACCTTTCTCGGTCCTACGAGCAGTACGTC.

CDR3 amino acids: CSVEEVGRTDTQYF. The CDR3 DNA follows: TGCAGCGTTGAAGAGGTGGGACGAACAGATACGCAGTATTTT. The chain uses TRBV29-1 and TRBJ2-3; D may correspond to TRBD1 or TRBD2 (5 bases each). Looked up from germline, CDR1 is SQVTM and CDR2 is ANQGSEA. The germline V and J ends were trimmed by 0 bases and 3 bases, with 10 bases remaining between them. This CDR3 is built from 14 residues.

This chain joins TRBV5-6 and TRBJ1-2, with D maybe TRBD1 (6 bases). V lost 0 bases, J lost 5 bases, and 14 bases lay in between. This CDR3 region has 15 residues. The germline V gene has CDR1 SGHDT and CDR2 YYEEEE. CDR3 sequence reads: CASSLATTGGYGYTF. In nucleotides, the CDR3 is TGTGCCAGCAGCTTGGCGACGACAGGCGGTTATGGCTACACCTTC. Combining the CDR3 with reference TRBV5-6 and TRBJ1-2 gives the whole variable domain DAGVTQSPTHLIKTRGQQVTLRCSPKSGHDTVSWYQQALGQGPQFIFQYYEEEERQRGNFPDRFSGHQFPNYSSELNVNALLLGDSALYLCASSLATTGGYGYTFGSGTRLTVV.

The V and J genes are TRBV7-3 and TRBJ2-3; D may match TRBD1 or TRBD2 (6 bases each). The CDR3 extends over 13 amino acids. V shed 5 bases and J shed 7 bases, with 13 bases lying between them. Germline V lookup: CDR1 SGHTA, CDR2 FQGTGA. The CDR3 nucleotides are TGTGCCAGCAGCCCCGAGGGGGGCCATACGCAGTATTTT. Encoded protein: CASSPEGGHTQYF.

The chain links TRBV29-1 to TRBJ1-4, with 9 bases lining up with TRBD1. Germline values: CDR1 SQVTM, CDR2 ANQGSEA. J lost 2 bases, V lost 5 bases, and 3 bases had no gene match. The CDR3 totals 14 residues. The CDR3 DNA reads as TGCAGCGTTCGGGGGACAGGGACTAATGAAAAACTGTTTTTT. This codes for CSVRGTGTNEKLFF.

This chain uses TRBV7-8 with TRBJ1-2; 7 nucleotides agree with TRBD1. Per the germline V gene, CDR1 is SGHVS and CDR2 is FQNEAQ. J lost 0 bases, V lost 4 bases, and 5 bases had no gene match. The CDR3 extends over 15 amino acids. CDR3 DNA sequence: TGTGCCAGCAGCTCGGACAGGAATACTAACTATGGCTACACCTTC. It encodes CASSSDRNTNYGYTF.

This chain links TRBV11-2 with TRBJ2-1, with 10 bases fitting TRBD1. V lost 5 bases, J lost 7 bases, and 11 bases stayed unmatched. This CDR3 is 16 amino acids long. Per the germline V gene, CDR1 is SGHAT and CDR2 is FQNNGV. CDR3 nucleotide sequence: TGTGCCAGCAGCCGTTTTGACAGGGGGCGAGGAAATGAGCAGTTCTTC. Amino acid sequence: CASSRFDRGRGNEQFF.

The CDR3 DNA reads TGCGCCAGCAGCCAAGAGGCGGTACTAGCGGGAACAGATACGCAGTATTTT. It translates to CASSQEAVLAGTDTQYF. The chain recombines TRBV4-1 with TRBJ2-3; TRBD2 aligns across 10 bases. CDR3 length: 17 residues. Germline values: CDR1 MGHRA, CDR2 YSYEKL. V shed 0 bases, J shed 3 bases, and the junction held 6 bases outside the gene matches.

As DNA, the CDR3 is TGCGCCAGCAGCTTGGGGATTACTAGCACAGATACGCAGTATTTT. Translating gives CASSLGITSTDTQYF. The chain is built from TRBV5-1 and TRBJ2-3, with D uncertain. CDR1 and CDR2 (germline): SGHRS, YFSETQ. Deletions cut 0 bases from V and 0 bases from J, with 8 bases between. The CDR3 runs to 15 residues. Drawing the rest from reference TRBV5-1 and TRBJ2-3, the complete variable domain is KAGVTQTPRYLIKTRGQQVTLSCSPISGHRSVSWYQQTPGQGLQFLFEYFSETQRNKGNFPGRFSGRQFSNSRSEMNVSTLELGDSALYLCASSLGITSTDTQYFGPGTRLTVL.

The chain uses TRBV5-8 and TRBJ1-2; D uncertain. Germline loops: CDR1 SGHTS, CDR2 YDEGEE. The V end lost 1 base, the J end lost 3 bases, and 4 bases lay between the germline ends. The CDR3 totals 12 residues. The CDR3 DNA is TGTGCCAGCAGCTTGACAGACTATGGCTACACCTTC. Translating it yields CASSLTDYGYTF.

The V call is TRBV27, the J call TRBJ1-4; the match to TRBD1 covers 7 bases. The CDR3 runs to 16 residues. In germline, CDR1 is MNHEY, CDR2 SMNVEV (reference sequence). The J segment lost 5 bases and the V segment lost 3 bases, leaving 9 bases of the junction unmatched. CDR3 sequence reads: CASSFRGGRGNEKLFF. DNA for the CDR3: TGTGCCAGCAGTTTTAGGGGTGGCAGGGGGAATGAAAAACTGTTTTTT. The whole variable domain, remainder taken from reference TRBV27 and TRBJ1-4, is EAQVTQNPRYLITVTGKKLTVTCSQNMNHEYMSWYRQDPGLGLRQIYYSMNVEVTDKGDVPEGYKVSRKEKRNFPLILESPSPNQTSLYFCASSFRGGRGNEKLFFGSGTQLSVL.

The CDR3 sequence: CASSQDRGFVVQETQYF. The CDR3 bases are TGCGCCAGCAGCCAAGATCGAGGGTTTGTGGTCCAAGAGACCCAGTACTTC. This sequence joins TRBV4-1 and TRBJ2-5; maybe TRBD2 (5 bases). V shed 0 bases and J shed 1 base, with 15 bases lying between them. From germline, CDR1 is MGHRA and CDR2 YSYEKL. The CDR3 contains 17 residues.

The rearrangement uses TRBV7-8 and TRBJ2-3, with D unresolved. Trimming cost V 2 bases and J 0 bases, with 6 bases left between them. This CDR3 is built from 14 residues. Germline values: CDR1 SGHVS, CDR2 FQNEAQ. The CDR3 DNA sequence: TGTGCCAGCAGCTTACTGGGGAGCACAGATACGCAGTATTTT. Its protein is CASSLLGSTDTQYF.

This chain joins TRBV5-4 and TRBJ1-4; 7 positions match TRBD1. The CDR3 is 15 amino acids. V shed 4 bases and J 5 bases; nucleotides not matched to a gene: 8. The germline CDR1 and CDR2 sequences are SGHNT and YYREEE (reference sequence). CDR3 region: CASSTRTGPNEKLFF. The CDR3 DNA follows: TGTGCCAGCAGCACAAGGACAGGACCCAATGAAAAACTGTTTTTT.

This sequence joins TRBV5-1 and TRBJ1-1; D is possibly TRBD1 (6 bases). This CDR3 is 14 amino acids long. Germline V lookup: CDR1 SGHRS, CDR2 YFSETQ. Trimming took off 0 bases at V and 8 bases at J, with 14 bases between the two ends. The CDR3 bases are TGCGCCAGCAGCTTGGCGGTTACGGACAGCGAAGCTTTCTTT. This translates into CASSLAVTDSEAFF.

The CDR3 sequence: CASSLVLETQYF. The DNA of the CDR3 is TGTGCCAGCAGCTTAGTCCTGGAGACCCAGTACTTC. The rearrangement joins TRBV7-2 to TRBJ2-5; D remains unclear. The CDR3 is made up of 12 amino acids. Germline V gene sequence: CDR1 SGHTA, CDR2 FQGNSA. The germline V and J ends were trimmed by 1 base and 5 bases, with 5 bases remaining between them.